The clone carrying this T cell receptor beta chain turned up a few times. Measured with immunoSEQ multiplex PCR; TCRdb has only the in-frame clones, and not every one. Among about 410,000 clones, approximately 89% were seen once, and the ten largest hold around 1.5%. The data stem from a study of blood T cell repertoires in COVID-19. CDR1 and CDR2 (germline): SGHNT, YENEEA. V gave up 5 bases and J gave up 6 bases; unmatched junction bases: 8. The CDR3 totals 15 residues. The receptor comes from a woman aged 40 to 50 with COVID-19, enrolled during active disease. V is TRBV11-3 and J is TRBJ2-1, with TRBD1 identical over 9 bases. Sequencing used peripheral blood. CDR3 amino acids: CASSESGTGSNEQFF. CDR3 in DNA: TGTGCCAGCAGCGAGTCCGGGACAGGGTCCAATGAGCAGTTCTTC.